Each of the 29 T cell receptor beta chains below was sequenced from the same sample in a study of circulating and synovial CD4+ cells in juvenile arthritis. Using immunoSEQ multiplex PCR, the repertoire was profiled, and TCRdb retains in-frame clones only, with some absent. Of about 32,000 clones detected, 90% to 95% appear once; the ten largest clones hold roughly 0.74%. The sequencing input was CD4+ T cells from blood. These receptors all stem from a human donor with juvenile idiopathic arthritis.

The gene calls are TRBV30 and TRBJ1-2; 7 bases match TRBD1. Germline CDR1 reads GTSNPN; CDR2 reads SVGIG (reference sequence). The CDR3 covers 13 residues. V shed 0 bases and J 4 bases; nucleotides not matched to a gene: 2. The CDR3 region has the DNA TGTGCCTGGAGTGTACGGGACAGCTATGGCTACACCTTC. This translates into CAWSVRDSYGYTF. Supplemented by reference TRBV30 and TRBJ1-2, the full variable domain reads SQTIHQWPATLVQPVGSPLSLECTVEGTSNPNLYWYRQAAGRGLQLLFYSVGIGQISSEVPQNLSASRPQDRQFILSSKKLLLSDSGFYLCAWSVRDSYGYTFGSGTRLTVV.

The J gene is TRBJ2-7, the V gene TRBV11-2; D perhaps matches TRBD1 (7 bases). V was clipped by 1 base and J by 4 bases, with 17 bases between them. Looked up from germline, CDR1 is SGHAT and CDR2 is FQNNGV. This CDR3 contains 16 residues. The CDR3: CASSLVVVRGTYEQYF. CDR3 DNA sequence: TGTGCCAGCAGCTTAGTAGTGGTCAGGGGGACTTACGAGCAGTACTTC.

This clone appeared a single time. The rearrangement joins TRBV2 to TRBJ2-5, with D possibly matching TRBD1 (6 bases). Germline lookup yields CDR1 SNHLY and CDR2 FYNNEI. This CDR3 comprises 14 residues. V lost 4 bases to trimming and J lost 0 bases, with 9 bases between them. The CDR3 reads CASSGGQYQETQYF. Written as DNA, the CDR3 is TGTGCCAGCAGTGGTGGACAGTACCAAGAGACCCAGTACTTC.

The chain recombines TRBV11-2 with TRBJ2-5, with 8 bases identical to TRBD2. Germline V gene sequence: CDR1 SGHAT, CDR2 FQNNGV. V was pared by 8 bases and J by 5 bases, with 13 bases of the junction left unmatched. The CDR3 length is 15 residues. The CDR3, as DNA: TGTGCCAGCTGTCCCCGGGGGGGCCGGGGCGAGACCCAGTACTTC. Its protein product is CASCPRGGRGETQYF. The variable domain in full, completed from reference TRBV11-2 and TRBJ2-5, reads EAGVAQSPRYKIIEKRQSVAFWCNPISGHATLYWYQQILGQGPKLLIQFQNNGVVDDSQLPKDRFSAERLKGVDSTLKIQPAKLEDSAVYLCASCPRGGRGETQYFGPGTRLLVL.

V gene TRBV30 combines with J gene TRBJ2-2, with 14 nucleotides matching TRBD2. V was pared by 2 bases and J by 1 base, with 3 bases of the junction left unmatched. This CDR3 region has 17 residues. Germline-derived CDR1 and CDR2 are GTSNPN and SVGIG (reference sequence). The CDR3 reads CAWSWTSGRLNTGELFF. The CDR3 DNA reads as TGTGCCTGGAGTTGGACTAGCGGGAGGTTGAACACCGGGGAGCTGTTTTTT.

The rearrangement uses TRBV19 and TRBJ1-3; possible D gene TRBD1, 5 bases. Germline V gene lookup returns CDR1 LNHDA and CDR2 SQIVND (reference sequence). Trimming removed 3 bases at V and 4 bases at J, with 16 bases between. The CDR3 totals 16 residues. The CDR3 is CASSIQGILPGNTIYF. The CDR3 DNA reads as TGTGCCAGTAGTATTCAGGGAATACTACCGGGAAACACCATATATTTT.

V and J are TRBV6-1 and TRBJ1-4; D gene uncertain. The V end was cut by 0 bases, the J end by 3 bases, with 11 bases between. This CDR3 region has 16 residues. Germline V gene lookup returns CDR1 MNHNS and CDR2 SASEGT. The chain's CDR3 is CASSEAGRGANEKLFF. The DNA for the CDR3 is TGTGCCAGCAGTGAAGCTGGCCGGGGTGCTAATGAAAAACTGTTTTTT.

This chain links TRBV19 with TRBJ2-7, with a possible D match to TRBD2 (6 bases). Per germline, CDR1 LNHDA and CDR2 SQIVND (reference sequence). The CDR3 loop spans 15 amino acids. Trimming took off 1 base at V and 0 bases at J, with 10 bases between the two ends. The CDR3 reads CASSIVAGSSYEQYF. The CDR3 DNA reads TGTGCCAGTAGTATAGTGGCCGGGAGCTCCTACGAGCAGTACTTC.

This clone has just one count. This chain links TRBV21-1 with TRBJ1-6; the table calls TRBD1, which could not be checked here. TRBV21-1 is a recognized pseudogene. CDR3 length equals 16 residues. The CDR3 DNA sequence: TGTGCCAGCAGCAAAAAGCCGGACAGGGGCGGTTCACCCCTCCACTTT. Encoded protein: CASSKKPDRGGSPLHF.

As to this clone: Other nucleotide sequences in the sample specify the same CDR3. J is TRBJ2-7 and V is TRBV12-2; the table names TRBD1, a call not compared with the DNA. TRBV12-2 is shown as a pseudogene. The CDR3 has 15 amino acids. In DNA form, the CDR3 reads TGTGCAAGTGGTTGTAGGGGACAGAGACCCTACGAGCAGTACTTC. This encodes CASGCRGQRPYEQYF.

The J gene is TRBJ1-5, the V gene TRBV10-2; D not resolved. The CDR3 loop spans 13 amino acids. Germline-derived CDR1 and CDR2 are WSHSY and SAAADI. Trimming took 6 bases from V and 9 from J, leaving 15 bases between them. Here the CDR3 reads CASRGSPQGPQHF. CDR3 nucleotide sequence: TGCGCCAGCAGAGGGAGCCCACAAGGGCCCCAGCATTTT.

This chain connects TRBV5-6 to TRBJ2-7, with 12 bases identical to TRBD1. Looked up from germline, CDR1 is SGHDT and CDR2 is YYEEEE. Trimming at V came to 4 bases and at J to 7 bases, leaving 12 bases not matched to a gene. CDR3 length: 16 residues. The CDR3 region is CASSGFAGQGASEQYF. CDR3 bases: TGTGCCAGCAGCGGGTTCGCGGGACAGGGGGCCTCGGAGCAGTACTTC.

This rearrangement joins TRBV30 to TRBJ2-7, with D unresolved. Germline CDR1 GTSNPN, CDR2 SVGIG (reference sequence). The CDR3 has 13 residues. Trimming took 6 bases from V and 5 from J, leaving 17 bases between them. CDR3 region: CACEQVSRDEQYF. CDR3 in DNA: TGTGCCTGCGAGCAGGTATCGCGCGACGAGCAGTACTTC. Full variable domain (outside the CDR3, taken from reference TRBV30 and TRBJ2-7): SQTIHQWPATLVQPVGSPLSLECTVEGTSNPNLYWYRQAAGRGLQLLFYSVGIGQISSEVPQNLSASRPQDRQFILSSKKLLLSDSGFYLCACEQVSRDEQYFGPGTRLTVT.

The chain employs TRBV6-6 and TRBJ2-3; tentatively, D is TRBD1 (6 bases). CDR1 is MNHNY, CDR2 SVGAGI, per germline (reference sequence). V was shortened by 8 bases and J by 5 bases, with 20 bases between the two germline ends. The CDR3 spans 15 residues. The CDR3 sequence: CASWYRTGRGDTQYF. CDR3 bases: TGTGCCAGCTGGTACCGAACAGGGAGAGGAGATACGCAGTATTTT.

CDR3 nucleotides: TGTGCCAGCAGCTTGCTCACTGCGGAAGCTTTCTTT. As protein: CASSLLTAEAFF. The chain couples TRBV11-2 to TRBJ1-1; D remains unclear. This CDR3 has 12 amino acids. V was trimmed by 3 bases and J by 8 bases, leaving 10 bases between them. Germline V CDR1 and CDR2: SGHAT, FQNNGV.

CDR3 sequence: CASSRSNQPQHF. The CDR3 DNA follows: TGTGCCAGCAGCCGGAGCAATCAGCCCCAGCATTTT. The V and J genes are TRBV25-1 and TRBJ1-5; D remains ambiguous. V was clipped by 6 bases and J by 1 base, with 4 bases between them. CDR1 is MGHDK and CDR2 is SYGVNS in the germline V gene. This CDR3 has 12 amino acids.

The genes are TRBV28 and TRBJ1-4; D unclear. Trimming shortened V by 3 bases and J by 8 bases, and 7 bases separated the two germline ends. CDR1 MDHEN and CDR2 SYDVKM come from the germline V gene. The CDR3 is 12 amino acids. CDR3 nucleotides: TGTGCCAGCAGTTTGCCGCGGGAAAAACTGTTTTTT. This sequence encodes CASSLPREKLFF.

This sequence joins TRBV5-4 and TRBJ1-1; D ambiguous. Germline V gives CDR1 SGHNT, CDR2 YYREEE (reference sequence). The germline V and J ends were trimmed by 2 bases and 1 base, with 9 bases remaining between them. The length of the CDR3 is 14 residues. CDR3 sequence: CASSFLRGNTEAFF. In DNA, the CDR3 is TGTGCCAGCAGCTTTCTCCGAGGGAACACTGAAGCTTTCTTT.

The V and J genes are TRBV10-1 and TRBJ2-1; possible D gene TRBD2, 5 bases. V was cut by 9 bases and J by 0 bases, with 12 bases left in between. In germline, CDR1 is WNHNN, CDR2 SYGVQD (reference sequence). The CDR3 spans 14 residues. CDR3 sequence (DNA): TGCGCCAGTCCCTGGGAGAGCTCCTACAATGAGCAGTTCTTC. Its protein is CASPWESSYNEQFF.

The rearrangement joins TRBV7-8 to TRBJ2-7; 9 nucleotides line up with TRBD1. The CDR3 is 18 amino acids. CDR1 SGHVS and CDR2 FQNEAQ come from the germline V gene. Trimming removed 3 bases from V and 6 bases from J; junction bases left unmatched: 18. This chain's CDR3 is CASSFARTGDGIYREQYF. DNA of the CDR3: TGTGCCAGCAGCTTCGCCCGGACAGGGGACGGCATATACCGCGAGCAGTACTTC.

V gene TRBV15 combines with J gene TRBJ2-5; TRBD1 matches at 10 bases. The germline V gene encodes CDR1 LNHNV and CDR2 YYDKDF (reference sequence). The CDR3 is 15 residues long. V shed 4 bases, J shed 3 bases, and the junction held 5 bases outside the gene matches. The CDR3 region is CATSMGDRGEETQYF. As DNA, the CDR3 is TGTGCCACCAGCATGGGGGACAGGGGCGAAGAGACCCAGTACTTC.

The chain joins TRBV19 to TRBJ2-7, with TRBD1 as a possible D gene (6 bases). Germline V gene data show CDR1 as LNHDA and CDR2 as SQIVND (reference sequence). V lost 5 bases to trimming and J lost 4 bases, with 18 bases between them. The CDR3 consists of 15 residues. CDR3 DNA: TGTGCCAGTAGTCAAACGACAGGAGTATTATACGAGCAGTACTTC. Translated, it gives CASSQTTGVLYEQYF.

The rearrangement joins TRBV10-3 to TRBJ1-5; 7 nucleotides align to TRBD1. Germline CDR1 ENHRY, CDR2 SYGVKD. After removal of 5 bases from V and 5 bases from J, the junction contained 3 bases not matched to a gene. The CDR3 runs 13 residues. CDR3 nucleotide sequence: TGTGCCATCAGTACAGGGGAAGATCAGCCCCAGCATTTT. This sequence encodes CAISTGEDQPQHF.

The rearrangement joins TRBV6-6 to TRBJ2-1; D might be TRBD2 (6 bases). The CDR3 length is 15 residues. Per germline, CDR1 MNHNY and CDR2 SVGAGI (reference sequence). The ends were cut back, 0 bases at V and 3 bases at J, with 9 bases in the middle. Here the CDR3 reads CASSYSTGDYNEQFF. The CDR3 DNA is TGTGCCAGCAGTTACTCGACGGGGGACTACAATGAGCAGTTCTTC.

This chain uses TRBV6-6 with TRBJ1-5; D possibly corresponds to TRBD1 (6 bases). CDR3 size: 14 residues. Trimming removed 4 bases at V and 3 bases at J, with 10 bases between. Germline V lookup: CDR1 MNHNY, CDR2 SVGAGI (reference sequence). CDR3 in DNA: TGTGCCAGCAGTTTCGACAGGTCCAATCAGCCCCAGCATTTT. Its protein product is CASSFDRSNQPQHF.

The CDR3 nucleotides are TGTGCCAGCAGCTTAACTCGGGACAGAACGGGCGAGCAGTACTTC. Translated, it gives CASSLTRDRTGEQYF. The chain links TRBV7-8 to TRBJ2-7, with 7 bases fitting TRBD1. Per germline, CDR1 SGHVS and CDR2 FQNEAQ. This CDR3 contains 15 residues. The V segment lost 2 bases and the J segment 6 bases; nucleotides outside the gene matches: 10. The full variable domain, in which reference TRBV7-8 and TRBJ2-7 provide the parts outside the CDR3, is GAGVSQSPRYKVAKRGQDVALRCDPISGHVSLFWYQQALGQGPEFLTYFQNEAQLDKSGLPSDRFFAERPEGSVSTLKIQRTQQEDSAVYLCASSLTRDRTGEQYFGPGTRLTVT.

The rearrangement uses TRBV5-1 and TRBJ2-5; D is undetermined. Per germline, CDR1 SGHRS and CDR2 YFSETQ. The CDR3 length is 12 residues. V was clipped by 4 bases and J by 1 base, with 5 bases between them. The CDR3 spells CASSESQETQYF. CDR3 sequence (DNA): TGCGCCAGCAGCGAGAGCCAAGAGACCCAGTACTTC.

This clone appeared a single time. The V and J genes are TRBV6-4 and TRBJ2-3; 8 bases match TRBD2. J gave up 3 bases and V 4 bases, and 18 bases lay outside the gene matches. The CDR3 loop spans 19 amino acids. The germline gives CDR1 MRHNA, CDR2 SNTAGT. The CDR3 region is CASSVGLASGSSWTDTQYF. CDR3 nucleotides: TGTGCCAGCAGTGTTGGGCTAGCCAGCGGGAGTAGTTGGACAGATACGCAGTATTTT.

This chain links TRBV4-2 with TRBJ2-5; D is possibly TRBD2 (6 bases). This CDR3 region has 16 residues. The germline V and J ends were trimmed by 5 bases and 3 bases, with 19 bases remaining between them. Germline CDR1 and CDR2: LGHNA and YNFKEQ. CDR3 sequence: CASSRAAAGDKETQYF. The CDR3 nucleotides are TGTGCCAGCAGCAGGGCCGCAGCGGGTGATAAAGAGACCCAGTACTTC.